This T cell receptor beta chain stems from a study of cytotoxic CD8 clonotypes in ibrutinib-treated CLL. Findings and caveats of the study: Among the clonotypes, public ones were uncommon and contracted or held stable on treatment. Clonality grew at ibrutinib response; at progression, it decreased back toward baseline.

Germline CDR1 SGDLS, CDR2 YYNGEE. Trimming cost V 7 bases and J 7 bases; bases outside gene matches: 17. The CDR3 extends over 17 amino acids. Deep sequencing aimed at 1 in 200,000 to 1 in 1 million T cells' resolution. Only in-frame clones appear in the TCRdb table, and some are missing; sequencing was by immunoSEQ multiplex PCR. The table records under 300,000 clones, around three quarters of them present only once. In the case of this clone: Antigen unknown.

Sequenced material: PBMCs, taken after 24 months of ibrutinib treatment. The gene calls are TRBV9 and TRBJ1-2, with TRBD1 matching 12 bases. This TCR was sampled from a human donor with chronic lymphocytic leukemia. CDR3: CASYRDRGRGEEVGYTF. CDR3 nucleotides: TGTGCCAGCTATCGGGACAGGGGGCGAGGAGAGGAGGTTGGCTACACCTTC.